This paragraph reports one T cell receptor beta chain. Its antigen is not known. The CDR3 runs 17 residues. Trimming pared 6 bases from V and 1 base from J, leaving 22 bases between. Germline CDR1 is MNHNS and CDR2 is SASEGT. A second PCR, run for about 7 to 11 cycles, used a sample-barcoded 5' primer plus a J-beta primer mix. TCRdb reprocessed the 5' RACE reads via MiXCR and lists one record per CDR3 protein. Among about 1,500,000 distinct CDR3 sequences listed, 28% were seen once. This sample stems from a study of blood T cells in healthy people across ages. Study overall: Per two T cells, about one barcoded beta molecule was captured through template switching. Study conclusions and caveats: Researchers report that TCR beta diversity correlated strongly with naive T cell percentage. Per million T cells, the diversity of TCR beta decreased roughly linearly as age advanced.

What was sequenced was blood. The receptor was derived from a woman aged 25-40 years in good health. The chain uses TRBV6-1 and TRBJ2-7, with a tentative D call TRBD1 (5 bases). In DNA, the CDR3 is TGTGCCAGCAGCCGCGCCTCGCAGGGTTTCCCTTCCTACGAGCAGTACTTC. This sequence encodes CASSRASQGFPSYEQYF.